This T cell receptor (beta chain) appears in the sequencing data of a study of blood T cell repertoires in COVID-19. Study as a whole: COVID-19 samples from acute and convalescent phases originated in the United States, Italy and Spain. T cells, B-cell-depleted T cells, or PBMCs provided the cDNA or gDNA that served as material.

Participants came from 20 to 25 US areas, aged about 18 to 95 years. V was pared by 3 bases and J by 5 bases, with 5 bases of the junction left unmatched. Germline V CDR1 and CDR2: SGDLS, YYNGEE. This CDR3 contains 13 residues. In the original analysis: Researchers report that nucleated cell counts were estimated from reference gene primer amplification. The assay was immunoSEQ multiplex PCR, and TCRdb's table has in-frame clones only and misses some. V and J calls plus clone size are reproduced from that table; the DNA served to infer D and trimming. The sample carries around 180,000 clones, roughly 89% recorded once. This clone has a single count.

This chain links TRBV9 with TRBJ2-7, with TRBD1 matching 7 bases. This clonotype was sampled from a middle-aged woman with acute COVID-19. The sequenced material came from PBMCs or T cells enriched from blood (not recorded which). The CDR3 loop is CASSDGTVHEQYF. CDR3 sequence (DNA): TGTGCCAGCAGCGATGGGACAGTGCACGAGCAGTACTTC. Full variable domain (rest looked up from reference TRBV9 and TRBJ2-7): DSGVTQTPKHLITATGQRVTLRCSPRSGDLSVYWYQQSLDQGLQFLIQYYNGEERAKGNILERFSAQQFPDLHSELNLSSLELGDSALYFCASSDGTVHEQYFGPGTRLTVT.